What follows are 5 T cell receptor beta chains derived from one specimen sequenced in a study of blood T cells in healthy people across ages. It was with a sample-barcoded 5' primer and a J-beta primer mix that a second PCR of roughly 6 to 12 cycles was run. TCRdb analysed the 5' RACE reads with MiXCR anew, one entry per CDR3 protein. The data contain 780,000 or so distinct CDR3 sequences, about 55% of them seen just once; the ten biggest clones take up approximately 41%. The sample comprised blood. The receptor set was obtained from a man older than 75 in good health.

In this sample, this clonotype turned up many times. The rearrangement uses TRBV29-1 and TRBJ1-2; D is possibly TRBD1 (6 bases). Germline CDR1 is SQVTM and CDR2 is ANQGSEA. CDR3 length equals 13 residues. V gave up 6 bases and J gave up 6 bases, with 17 bases separating them. The CDR3 nucleotides are TGCAGCGTGGGAGGGTGGGGGCAGAATGGCTACACCTTC. As protein: CSVGGWGQNGYTF. The whole variable domain, remainder taken from reference TRBV29-1 and TRBJ1-2, is SAVISQKPSRDICQRGTSLTIQCQVDSQVTMMFWYRQQPGQSLTLIATANQGSEATYESGFVIDKFPISRPNLTFSTLTVSNMSPEDSSIYLCSVGGWGQNGYTFGSGTRLTVV.

The CDR3 DNA is TGTGCCAGCAGCTCGCAGGGGGCGAGCAATCAGCCCCAGCATTTT. Translation gives CASSSQGASNQPQHF. The chain combines TRBV5-5 with TRBJ1-5, with 8 bases aligning to TRBD1. The trim removed 3 bases at V and 1 base at J, leaving 3 bases unmatched. The CDR3 has 15 amino acids. CDR1 and CDR2 from the germline V gene are SGHKS and YYEKEE (reference sequence).

V gene TRBV30 combines with J gene TRBJ1-2; D is possibly TRBD1 (5 bases). The CDR3 extends over 12 amino acids. Germline assignment: CDR1 GTSNPN and CDR2 SVGIG (reference sequence). With 6 bases removed from V and 8 bases from J, the gap between germline ends came to 16 bases. This CDR3 is CACDDSVRGYTF. The CDR3 DNA reads as TGTGCCTGCGATGACAGCGTTCGCGGCTACACCTTC.

The chain is built from TRBV27 and TRBJ2-3; TRBD2 aligns across 13 bases. Trimming removed 4 bases from V and 3 bases from J; junction bases left unmatched: 7. Germline loops: CDR1 MNHEY, CDR2 SMNVEV (reference sequence). CDR3 length equals 17 residues. This CDR3 is CASSSRLAGGFTDTQYF. CDR3 coding DNA: TGTGCCAGCAGTTCCAGACTAGCGGGGGGCTTTACAGATACGCAGTATTTT.

The chain joins TRBV10-3 to TRBJ1-5, with D perhaps matching TRBD1 (5 bases). Germline values: CDR1 ENHRY, CDR2 SYGVKD. V gave up 10 bases and J gave up 0 bases, with 10 bases separating them. The CDR3 consists of 13 residues. In nucleotides, the CDR3 is TGTGCCACGACAGAAATTAGCAATCAGCCCCAGCATTTT. Its protein is CATTEISNQPQHF.